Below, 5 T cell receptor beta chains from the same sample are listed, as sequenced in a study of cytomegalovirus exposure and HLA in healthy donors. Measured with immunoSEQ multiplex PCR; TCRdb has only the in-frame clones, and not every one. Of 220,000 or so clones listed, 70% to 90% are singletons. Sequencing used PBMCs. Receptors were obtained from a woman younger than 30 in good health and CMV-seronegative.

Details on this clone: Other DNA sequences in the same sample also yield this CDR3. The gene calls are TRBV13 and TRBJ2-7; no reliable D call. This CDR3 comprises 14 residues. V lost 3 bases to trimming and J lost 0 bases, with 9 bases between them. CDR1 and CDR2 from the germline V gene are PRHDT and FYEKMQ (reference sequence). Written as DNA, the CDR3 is TGTGCCAGCAGCTTGGGAACAAGCTCCTACGAGCAGTACTTC. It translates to CASSLGTSSYEQYF.

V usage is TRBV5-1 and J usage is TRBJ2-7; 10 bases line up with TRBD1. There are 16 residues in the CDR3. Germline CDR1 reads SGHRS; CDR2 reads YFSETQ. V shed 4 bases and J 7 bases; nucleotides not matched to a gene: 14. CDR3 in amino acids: CASSREYRQGAQEQYF. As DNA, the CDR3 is TGCGCCAGCAGCCGGGAGTATCGACAGGGGGCGCAAGAGCAGTACTTC.

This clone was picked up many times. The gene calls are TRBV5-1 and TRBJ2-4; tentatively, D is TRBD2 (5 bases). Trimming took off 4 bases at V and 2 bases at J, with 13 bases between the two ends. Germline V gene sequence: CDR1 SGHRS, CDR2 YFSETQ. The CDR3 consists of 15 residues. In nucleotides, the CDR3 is TGCGCCAGCAGCCCCCTCCCGGGATCCAAAAACATTCAGTACTTC. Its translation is CASSPLPGSKNIQYF.

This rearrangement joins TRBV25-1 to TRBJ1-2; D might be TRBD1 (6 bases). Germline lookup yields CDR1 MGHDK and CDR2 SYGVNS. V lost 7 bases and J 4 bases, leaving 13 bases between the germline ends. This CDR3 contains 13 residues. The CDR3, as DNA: TGTGCCAGCAACTCCGGGACATTCTATGGCTACACCTTC. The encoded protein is CASNSGTFYGYTF.

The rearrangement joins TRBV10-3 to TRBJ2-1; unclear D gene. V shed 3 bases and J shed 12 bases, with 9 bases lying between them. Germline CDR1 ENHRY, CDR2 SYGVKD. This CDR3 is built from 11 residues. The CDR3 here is CAISDSAPQFF. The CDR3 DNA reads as TGTGCCATCAGTGACTCGGCGCCGCAGTTCTTC.